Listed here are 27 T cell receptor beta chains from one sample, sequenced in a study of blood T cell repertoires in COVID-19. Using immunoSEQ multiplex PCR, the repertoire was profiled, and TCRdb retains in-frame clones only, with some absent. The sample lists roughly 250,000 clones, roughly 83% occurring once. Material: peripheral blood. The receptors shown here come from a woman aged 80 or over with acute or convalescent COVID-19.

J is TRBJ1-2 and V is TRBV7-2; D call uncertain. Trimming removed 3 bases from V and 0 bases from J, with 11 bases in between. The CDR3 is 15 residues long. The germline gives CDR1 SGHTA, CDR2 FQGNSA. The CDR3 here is CASSLASSTNYGYTF. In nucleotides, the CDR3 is TGTGCCAGCAGCTTGGCCTCCTCAACTAACTATGGCTACACCTTC. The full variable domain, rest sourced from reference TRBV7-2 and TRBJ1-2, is GAGVSQSPSNKVTEKGKDVELRCDPISGHTALYWYRQSLGQGLEFLIYFQGNSAPDKSGLPSDRFSAERTGGSVSTLTIQRTQQEDSAVYLCASSLASSTNYGYTFGSGTRLTVV.

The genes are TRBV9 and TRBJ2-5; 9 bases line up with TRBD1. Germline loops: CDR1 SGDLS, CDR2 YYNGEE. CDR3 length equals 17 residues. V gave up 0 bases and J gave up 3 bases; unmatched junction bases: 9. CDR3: CASSVGSGTGWKETQYF. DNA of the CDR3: TGTGCCAGCAGCGTAGGGAGCGGGACAGGGTGGAAAGAGACCCAGTACTTC.

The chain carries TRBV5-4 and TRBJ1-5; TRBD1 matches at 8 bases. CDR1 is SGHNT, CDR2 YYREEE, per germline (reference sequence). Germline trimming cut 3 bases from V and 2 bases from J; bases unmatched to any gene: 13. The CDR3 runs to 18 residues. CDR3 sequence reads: CASSSRDRSRGGNQPQHF. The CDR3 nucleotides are TGTGCCAGCAGCTCCCGGGACAGGTCGAGGGGGGGCAATCAGCCCCAGCATTTT.

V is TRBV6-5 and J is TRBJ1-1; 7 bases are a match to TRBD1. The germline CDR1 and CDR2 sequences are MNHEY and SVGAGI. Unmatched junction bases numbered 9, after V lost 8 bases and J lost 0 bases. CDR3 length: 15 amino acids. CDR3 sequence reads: CASHRDRDMNTEAFF. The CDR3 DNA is TGTGCCAGCCACCGGGACAGAGACATGAACACTGAAGCTTTCTTT.

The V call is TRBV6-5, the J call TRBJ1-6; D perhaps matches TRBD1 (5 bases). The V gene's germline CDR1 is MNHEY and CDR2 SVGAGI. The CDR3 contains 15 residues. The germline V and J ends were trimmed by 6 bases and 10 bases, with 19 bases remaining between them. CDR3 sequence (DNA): TGTGCCAGCAGCGTCGGCGGGGCCCTCGCATCACCCCTCCACTTT. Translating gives CASSVGGALASPLHF.

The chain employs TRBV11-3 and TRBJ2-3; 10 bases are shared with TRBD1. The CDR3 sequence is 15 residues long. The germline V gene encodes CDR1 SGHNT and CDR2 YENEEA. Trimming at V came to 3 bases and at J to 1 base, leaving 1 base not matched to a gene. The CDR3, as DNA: TGTGCCAGCAGCTTCGGACAGGGGGGCACAGATACGCAGTATTTT. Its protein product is CASSFGQGGTDTQYF.

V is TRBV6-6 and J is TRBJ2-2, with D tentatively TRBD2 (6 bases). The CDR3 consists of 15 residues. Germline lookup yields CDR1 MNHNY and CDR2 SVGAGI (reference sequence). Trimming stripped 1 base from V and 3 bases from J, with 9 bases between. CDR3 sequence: CASSYFPGDTGELFF. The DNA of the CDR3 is TGTGCCAGCAGTTACTTCCCGGGGGACACCGGGGAGCTGTTTTTT.

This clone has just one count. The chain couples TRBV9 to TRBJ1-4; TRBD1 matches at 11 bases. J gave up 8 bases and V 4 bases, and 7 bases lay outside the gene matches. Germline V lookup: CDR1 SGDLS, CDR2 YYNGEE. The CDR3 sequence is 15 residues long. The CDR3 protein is CASSPRTGGDEKLFF. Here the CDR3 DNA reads TGTGCCAGCAGCCCCAGGACAGGGGGCGACGAAAAACTGTTTTTT.

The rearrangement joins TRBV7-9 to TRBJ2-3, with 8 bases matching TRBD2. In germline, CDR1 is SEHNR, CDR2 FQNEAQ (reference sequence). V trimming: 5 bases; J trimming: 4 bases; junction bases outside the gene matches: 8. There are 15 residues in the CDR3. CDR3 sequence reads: CASSPRGGKSDTQYF. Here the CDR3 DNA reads TGTGCCAGCAGCCCCCGCGGGGGGAAGTCAGATACGCAGTATTTT.

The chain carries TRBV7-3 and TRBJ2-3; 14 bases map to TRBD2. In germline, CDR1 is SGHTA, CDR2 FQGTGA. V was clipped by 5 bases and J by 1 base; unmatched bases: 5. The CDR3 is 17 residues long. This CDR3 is CASSPPGLAGGTDTQYF. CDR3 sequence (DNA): TGTGCCAGCAGCCCACCGGGACTAGCGGGGGGCACAGATACGCAGTATTTT.

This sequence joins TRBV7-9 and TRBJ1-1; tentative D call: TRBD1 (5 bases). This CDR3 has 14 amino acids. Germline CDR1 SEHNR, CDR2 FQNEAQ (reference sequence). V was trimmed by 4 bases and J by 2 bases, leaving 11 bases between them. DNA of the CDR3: TGTGCCAGCAGCTCCAGACAGATCAACACTGAAGCTTTCTTT. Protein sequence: CASSSRQINTEAFF.

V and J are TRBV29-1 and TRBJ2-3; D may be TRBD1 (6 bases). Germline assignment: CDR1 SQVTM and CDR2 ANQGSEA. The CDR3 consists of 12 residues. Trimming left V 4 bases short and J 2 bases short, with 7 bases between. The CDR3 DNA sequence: TGCAGCGTTGGGACAGACACAGATACGCAGTATTTT. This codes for CSVGTDTDTQYF.

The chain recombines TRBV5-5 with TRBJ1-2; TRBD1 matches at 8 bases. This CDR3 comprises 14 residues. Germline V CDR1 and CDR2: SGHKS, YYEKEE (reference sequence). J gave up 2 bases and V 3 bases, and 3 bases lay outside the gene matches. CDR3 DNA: TGTGCCAGCAGCTCGGACAGGGCAAACTATGGCTACACCTTC. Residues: CASSSDRANYGYTF. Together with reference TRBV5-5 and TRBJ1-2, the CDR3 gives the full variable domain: DAGVTQSPTHLIKTRGQQVTLRCSPISGHKSVSWYQQVLGQGPQFIFQYYEKEERGRGNFPDRFSARQFPNYSSELNVNALLLGDSALYLCASSSDRANYGYTFGSGTRLTVV.

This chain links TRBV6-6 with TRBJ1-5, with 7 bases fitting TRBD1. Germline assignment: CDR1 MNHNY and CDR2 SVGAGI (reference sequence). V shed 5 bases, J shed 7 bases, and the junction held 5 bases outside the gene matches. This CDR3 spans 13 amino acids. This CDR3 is CASSQTGHQPQHF. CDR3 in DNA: TGTGCCAGCAGTCAGACAGGGCACCAGCCCCAGCATTTT.

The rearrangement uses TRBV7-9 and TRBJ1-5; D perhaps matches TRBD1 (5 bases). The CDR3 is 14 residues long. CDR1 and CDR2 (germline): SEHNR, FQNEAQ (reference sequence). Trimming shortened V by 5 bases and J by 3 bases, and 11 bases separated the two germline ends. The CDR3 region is CASSPYGANQPQHF. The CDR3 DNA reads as TGTGCCAGCAGCCCCTATGGGGCCAATCAGCCCCAGCATTTT.

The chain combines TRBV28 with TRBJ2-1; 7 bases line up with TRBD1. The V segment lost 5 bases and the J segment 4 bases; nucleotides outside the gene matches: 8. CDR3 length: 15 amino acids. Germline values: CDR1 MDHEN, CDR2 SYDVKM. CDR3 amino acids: CASSPTTGIYNEQFF. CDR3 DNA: TGTGCCAGCAGTCCCACGACAGGGATTTACAATGAGCAGTTCTTC.

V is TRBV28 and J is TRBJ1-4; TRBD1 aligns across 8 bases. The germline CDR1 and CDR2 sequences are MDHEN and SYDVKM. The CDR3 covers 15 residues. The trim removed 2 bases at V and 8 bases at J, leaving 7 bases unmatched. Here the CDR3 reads CASSLAGTGGEKLFF. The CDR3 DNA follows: TGTGCCAGCAGTTTAGCCGGGACAGGTGGGGAAAAACTGTTTTTT. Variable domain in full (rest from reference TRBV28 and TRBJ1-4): DVKVTQSSRYLVKRTGEKVFLECVQDMDHENMFWYRQDPGLGLRLIYFSYDVKMKEKGDIPEGYSVSREKKERFSLILESASTNQTSMYLCASSLAGTGGEKLFFGSGTQLSVL.

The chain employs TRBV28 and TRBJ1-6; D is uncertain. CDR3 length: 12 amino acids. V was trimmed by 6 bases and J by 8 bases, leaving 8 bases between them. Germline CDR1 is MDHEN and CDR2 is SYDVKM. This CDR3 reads CASRTLDSPLHF. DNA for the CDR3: TGTGCCAGCAGAACTTTAGATTCACCCCTCCACTTT.

Here the CDR3 DNA reads TGTGCCAGCAGCTTAGGAGGAGGGGGGGCCCAGCATTTT. Protein sequence: CASSLGGGGAQHF. This sequence joins TRBV7-9 and TRBJ1-5; D may be TRBD1 (6 bases). The CDR3 is 13 residues long. Germline CDR1 SEHNR, CDR2 FQNEAQ (reference sequence). V was clipped by 1 base and J by 11 bases, with 12 bases between them.

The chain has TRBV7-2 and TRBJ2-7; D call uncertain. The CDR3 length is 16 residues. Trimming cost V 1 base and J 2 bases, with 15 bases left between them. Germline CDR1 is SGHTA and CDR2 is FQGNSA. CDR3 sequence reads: CASSLVAQRGAYEQYF. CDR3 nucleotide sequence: TGTGCCAGCAGCTTAGTCGCTCAGCGAGGCGCCTACGAGCAGTACTTC.

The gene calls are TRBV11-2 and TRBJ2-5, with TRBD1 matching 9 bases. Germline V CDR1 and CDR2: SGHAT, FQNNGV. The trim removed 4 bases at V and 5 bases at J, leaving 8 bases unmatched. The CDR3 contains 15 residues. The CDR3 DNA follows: TGTGCCAGCAGCTCGGGACAGGGTTTAGGGGAGACCCAGTACTTC. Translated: CASSSGQGLGETQYF.

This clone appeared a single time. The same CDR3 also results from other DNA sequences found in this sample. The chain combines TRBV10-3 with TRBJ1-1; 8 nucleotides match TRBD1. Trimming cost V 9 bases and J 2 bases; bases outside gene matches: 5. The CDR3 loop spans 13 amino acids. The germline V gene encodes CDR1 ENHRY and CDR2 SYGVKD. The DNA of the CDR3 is TGTGCCATTACAGGGGGTCGAAACACTGAAGCTTTCTTT. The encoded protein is CAITGGRNTEAFF.

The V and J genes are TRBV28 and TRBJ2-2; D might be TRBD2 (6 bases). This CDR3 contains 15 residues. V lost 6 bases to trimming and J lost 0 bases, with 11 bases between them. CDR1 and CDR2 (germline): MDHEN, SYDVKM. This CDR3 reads CASREGPANTGELFF. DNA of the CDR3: TGTGCCAGCAGGGAGGGGCCCGCGAACACCGGGGAGCTGTTTTTT. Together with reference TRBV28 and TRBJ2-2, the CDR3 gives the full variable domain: DVKVTQSSRYLVKRTGEKVFLECVQDMDHENMFWYRQDPGLGLRLIYFSYDVKMKEKGDIPEGYSVSREKKERFSLILESASTNQTSMYLCASREGPANTGELFFGEGSRLTVL.

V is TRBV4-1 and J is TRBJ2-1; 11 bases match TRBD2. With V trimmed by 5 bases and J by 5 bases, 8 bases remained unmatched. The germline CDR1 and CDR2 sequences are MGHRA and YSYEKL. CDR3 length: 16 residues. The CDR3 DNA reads TGCGCCAGCAGCAAACCCGGGACTAGCGGAAACAATGAGCAGTTCTTC. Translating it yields CASSKPGTSGNNEQFF.

The CDR3 region has the DNA TGTGCCAGCAGTCACGCTAGTCGGAATGAGCAGTTCTTC. It encodes CASSHASRNEQFF. J is TRBJ2-1 and V is TRBV6-2 or TRBV6-3; D is uncertain. The CDR3 loop spans 13 amino acids. CDR1 is MNHEY and CDR2 is SVGEGT in the germline V gene. The ends were cut back, 5 bases at V and 7 bases at J, with 12 bases in the middle.

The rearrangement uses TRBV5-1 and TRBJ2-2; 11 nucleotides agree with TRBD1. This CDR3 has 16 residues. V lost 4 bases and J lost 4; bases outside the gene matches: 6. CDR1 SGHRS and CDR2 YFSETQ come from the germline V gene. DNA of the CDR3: TGCGCCAGCAGCCCTTCGGGGACAGGGGGCACCGGGGAGCTGTTTTTT. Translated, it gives CASSPSGTGGTGELFF.

The CDR3: CASSSLGGTDTQYF. The CDR3 DNA sequence: TGTGCCAGCAGCTCCCTGGGAGGCACAGATACGCAGTATTTT. This chain uses TRBV4-2 with TRBJ2-3; tentatively, D is TRBD2 (5 bases). The CDR3 is made up of 14 amino acids. V shed 5 bases and J shed 1 base, with 10 bases lying between them. Germline V gives CDR1 LGHNA, CDR2 YNFKEQ.